One and the same sample provided the 14 T cell receptor beta chains below, sequenced in a study of OX40 agonist ivuxolimab in advanced cancers. The library was generated by the immunoSEQ multiplex PCR assay. Drawn from immuneACCESS, this table holds only the in-frame rearrangements with V and J called that TCRdb kept. Clones are partly lost; checked studies trace under half to an unresolved V gene and leave the rest unexplained. This sample comprises tens of thousands of clones, roughly 86% of them detected only once. The ten largest clones capture 1.1% of the sample. Sequenced here: CD4+ or CD8+ T cells sorted from blood, sampled in a trial of the OX40 agonist ivuxolimab. Every receptor here comes from an adult with an advanced solid tumor such as melanoma, head and neck, liver or kidney cancer.

The chain links TRBV11-3 to TRBJ2-1; D is perhaps TRBD1 (6 bases). Trimming shortened V by 3 bases and J by 0 bases, and 6 bases separated the two germline ends. Germline V lookup: CDR1 SGHNT, CDR2 YENEEA. This CDR3 region has 14 residues. Here the CDR3 DNA reads TGTGCCAGCAGCTTGGACAGCTCCTACAATGAGCAGTTCTTC. It codes for CASSLDSSYNEQFF. Full variable domain (rest looked up from reference TRBV11-3 and TRBJ2-1): EAGVVQSPRYKIIEKKQPVAFWCNPISGHNTLYWYLQNLGQGPELLIRYENEEAVDDSQLPKDRFSAERLKGVDSTLKIQPAELGDSAVYLCASSLDSSYNEQFFGPGTRLTVL.

J is TRBJ2-5 and V is TRBV6-1; 9 bases are shared with TRBD1. J lost 7 bases, V lost 6 bases, and 12 bases had no gene match. The germline V gene has CDR1 MNHNS and CDR2 SASEGT. This CDR3 has 15 amino acids. In DNA, the CDR3 is TGTGCCAGCAGGCCCTCACAGGGGGCGCCGGGGACCCAGTACTTC. Its protein is CASRPSQGAPGTQYF.

The chain recombines TRBV7-2 with TRBJ2-1; TRBD1 is a possible D gene (6 bases). The CDR3 consists of 14 residues. Germline V lookup: CDR1 SGHTA, CDR2 FQGNSA. V was shortened by 4 bases and J by 5 bases, with 12 bases between the two germline ends. The DNA for the CDR3 is TGTGCCAGCAGCTCACAGGGTGGGGACAATGAGCAGTTCTTC. Its translation: CASSSQGGDNEQFF.

This clone was detected once. This chain joins TRBV5-4 and TRBJ1-4; tentatively, D is TRBD1 (6 bases). V shed 3 bases and J shed 3 bases, with 9 bases lying between them. The V gene's germline CDR1 is SGHNT and CDR2 YYREEE (reference sequence). The CDR3 runs 14 residues. The CDR3 protein is CASSWGGANEKLFF. As DNA, the CDR3 is TGTGCCAGCAGCTGGGGGGGCGCTAATGAAAAACTGTTTTTT.

The rearrangement links TRBV5-1 to TRBJ1-2; a possible D gene is TRBD1 (5 bases). CDR3 length: 14 amino acids. Looked up from germline, CDR1 is SGHRS and CDR2 is YFSETQ. Trimming took 0 bases from V and 0 from J, leaving 6 bases between them. CDR3 residues: CASSLEGTNYGYTF. The CDR3 DNA is TGCGCCAGCAGCTTGGAGGGGACTAACTATGGCTACACCTTC.

A word on this clone: In the same sample, other DNA sequences code for this CDR3. The V call is TRBV18, the J call TRBJ1-1; no clear D gene. Trimming stripped 1 base from V and 4 bases from J, with 4 bases between. This CDR3 spans 12 amino acids. Germline-derived CDR1 and CDR2 are KGHSH and LQKENI. The DNA for the CDR3 is TGTGCCAGCTCACCACTCAGCACTGAAGCTTTCTTT. This gives the protein CASSPLSTEAFF.

The chain uses TRBV23-1 and TRBJ2-1; 12 positions match TRBD2. TRBV23-1 belongs to the ORF category, with a function that is uncertain. The CDR3 consists of 17 residues. The J segment lost 6 bases and the V segment lost 2 bases, leaving 8 bases of the junction unmatched. The CDR3 loop is CASSQILAGGPGNEQFF. CDR3 DNA sequence: TGCGCCAGCAGTCAAATCCTAGCGGGAGGGCCCGGCAATGAGCAGTTCTTC.

The rearrangement joins TRBV11-1 to TRBJ2-7, with 10 bases matching TRBD1. V shed 5 bases and J 2 bases; nucleotides not matched to a gene: 3. Germline lookup yields CDR1 SGHAT and CDR2 FQDESV (reference sequence). This CDR3 spans 14 amino acids. CDR3 coding DNA: TGTGCCAGCAGCCCAGGACAGGGGGCCTACGAGCAGTACTTC. Translated: CASSPGQGAYEQYF.

Note on this clone: The identical CDR3 is also encoded by other nucleotide sequences in the sample. The CDR3 DNA sequence: TGTGCCAGCAGCTTGGGCGGGACTTATGGCTACACCTTC. Its translation is CASSLGGTYGYTF. This chain uses TRBV7-2 with TRBJ1-2; perhaps TRBD1 as D (5 bases). Looked up from germline, CDR1 is SGHTA and CDR2 is FQGNSA. This CDR3 region has 13 residues. Trimming cost V 3 bases and J 5 bases, with 10 bases left between them.

This chain uses TRBV21-1 with TRBJ2-1. TRBV21-1 is a pseudogene. CDR3 size: 15 residues. For the CDR3, the DNA is TGTGCCAGCAGCAAACCCTCTCCCACCTCGTGTGAGCAGTTCTTC. Its protein is CASSKPSPTSCEQFF.

The chain recombines TRBV30 with TRBJ1-5; 8 bases match TRBD1. Germline V lookup: CDR1 GTSNPN, CDR2 SVGIG (reference sequence). Trimming cost V 2 bases and J 5 bases; bases outside gene matches: 11. The CDR3 extends over 16 amino acids. CDR3 nucleotides: TGTGCCTGGAGTCGCCCAACAGGGGGTGTCGATCAGCCCCAGCATTTT. Protein sequence: CAWSRPTGGVDQPQHF.

This clone was detected only once. The chain combines TRBV4-2 with TRBJ1-1; perhaps TRBD1 as D (6 bases). Germline loops: CDR1 LGHNA, CDR2 YNFKEQ. The length of the CDR3 is 14 residues. Trimming took off 5 bases at V and 5 bases at J, with 15 bases between the two ends. The CDR3 loop reads CASSGIQGSTEAFF. The CDR3 DNA sequence: TGTGCCAGCAGCGGAATACAGGGTTCGACTGAAGCTTTCTTT.

The rearrangement uses TRBV6-5 and TRBJ1-6; D is unresolved. Trimming stripped 7 bases from V and 0 bases from J, with 10 bases between. Germline V gene sequence: CDR1 MNHEY, CDR2 SVGAGI. CDR3 length equals 15 residues. CDR3 region: CASNPDNSYNSPLHF. The CDR3 DNA reads as TGTGCCAGCAACCCCGACAACTCCTATAATTCACCCCTCCACTTT.

The J gene is TRBJ2-1, the V gene TRBV19; 9 nucleotides agree with TRBD2. The CDR3 is 13 amino acids. V dropped 5 bases and J dropped 6; count of bases not matched to a gene: 2. CDR1 LNHDA and CDR2 SQIVND come from the germline V gene (reference sequence). This CDR3 reads CASSASGTNEQFF. In nucleotides, the CDR3 is TGTGCCAGTAGTGCTAGCGGGACCAATGAGCAGTTCTTC.